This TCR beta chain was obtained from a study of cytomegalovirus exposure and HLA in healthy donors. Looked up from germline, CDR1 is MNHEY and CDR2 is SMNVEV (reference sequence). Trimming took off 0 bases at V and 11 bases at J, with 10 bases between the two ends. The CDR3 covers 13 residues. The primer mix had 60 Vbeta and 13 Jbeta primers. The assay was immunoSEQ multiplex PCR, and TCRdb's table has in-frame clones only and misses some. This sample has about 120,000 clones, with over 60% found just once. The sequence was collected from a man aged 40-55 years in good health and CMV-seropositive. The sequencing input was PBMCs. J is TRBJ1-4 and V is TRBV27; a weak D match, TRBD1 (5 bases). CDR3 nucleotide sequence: TGTGCCAGCAGTTTATCGCCGGGGGGGAAACTGTTTTTT. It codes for CASSLSPGGKLFF.